A single sample is the source of the 24 T cell receptor beta chains below, sequenced in a study of control samples from healthy donors and cancer patients. Using immunoSEQ multiplex PCR, the repertoire was profiled, and TCRdb retains in-frame clones only, with some absent. The sample consists of tens of thousands of clones, 91% of them appearing once. Sample: PBMCs. These receptors came from a man aged 45 to 65 with lung cancer.

This chain joins TRBV10-3 and TRBJ2-1; 7 bases agree with TRBD1. Germline values: CDR1 ENHRY, CDR2 SYGVKD. CDR3 length: 11 residues. V was clipped by 10 bases and J by 15 bases; unmatched bases: 12. CDR3 amino acids: CATSTGQDLFF. For the CDR3, the DNA is TGTGCCACTTCGACAGGGCAGGATCTGTTCTTC.

The CDR3 coding sequence is TGCGCCAGCAGCCAGGGGACGGACTATGGCTACACCTTC. Its protein is CASSQGTDYGYTF. V and J are TRBV4-3 and TRBJ1-2; possible D gene TRBD1, 5 bases. Per germline, CDR1 LGHNA and CDR2 YSLEER. The CDR3 contains 13 residues. Trimming cost V 3 bases and J 3 bases, with 8 bases left between them.

The V call is TRBV5-4, the J call TRBJ2-5; 14 positions agree with TRBD2. V trimming: 0 bases; J trimming: 4 bases; junction bases outside the gene matches: 2. CDR3 length: 16 amino acids. Germline CDR1 is SGHNT and CDR2 is YYREEE (reference sequence). The CDR3 loop reads CASSLGTSGGSETQYF. In nucleotides, the CDR3 is TGTGCCAGCAGCTTGGGGACTAGCGGGGGGTCAGAGACCCAGTACTTC.

V usage is TRBV7-2 and J usage is TRBJ2-5; D is uncertain. Germline V gene sequence: CDR1 SGHTA, CDR2 FQGNSA. The CDR3 sequence is 13 residues long. The V gene lost 1 base and the J gene lost 1 base, with 4 bases spanning the gap. CDR3 bases: TGTGCCAGCAGCTTAGGGGTCCAAGAGACCCAGTACTTC. It codes for CASSLGVQETQYF.

V usage is TRBV6-6 and J usage is TRBJ1-2, with a possible D match to TRBD1 (5 bases). Per germline, CDR1 MNHNY and CDR2 SVGAGI (reference sequence). The CDR3 sequence is 13 residues long. Trimming took 4 bases from V and 3 from J, leaving 9 bases between them. In DNA form, the CDR3 reads TGTGCCAGCAGTTCAGGGACCCACTATGGCTACACCTTC. This codes for CASSSGTHYGYTF.

This clone was observed a single time. The V call is TRBV2, the J call TRBJ1-1; TRBD1 might be the D (5 bases). V lost 4 bases and J 2 bases, leaving 8 bases between the germline ends. The CDR3 length is 13 residues. Germline V gene lookup returns CDR1 SNHLY and CDR2 FYNNEI. The CDR3: CASSADSNTEAFF. CDR3 coding DNA: TGTGCCAGCAGTGCTGACAGTAACACTGAAGCTTTCTTT.

This clone is medium-sized. The chain combines TRBV19 with TRBJ2-3; no clear D gene. V was pared by 1 base and J by 9 bases, with 11 bases between. The CDR3 contains 13 residues. Germline V gene sequence: CDR1 LNHDA, CDR2 SQIVND (reference sequence). The CDR3 reads CASSIALLGTQYF. CDR3 DNA: TGTGCCAGTAGTATAGCCCTCCTTGGGACGCAGTATTTT.

The CDR3 nucleotides are TGTGCCAGCAGCTTAGAATCAGACGAGCAGTACTTC. It specifies CASSLESDEQYF. The gene calls are TRBV7-9 and TRBJ2-7, with unresolved D. The V and J ends lost 1 base and 5 bases respectively, with 6 bases between them. The CDR3 runs 12 residues. Germline V lookup: CDR1 SEHNR, CDR2 FQNEAQ (reference sequence).

The chain is built from TRBV4-3 and TRBJ2-1; tentatively, D is TRBD2 (5 bases). Germline V gene sequence: CDR1 LGHNA, CDR2 YSLEER. The CDR3 is 17 amino acids. V was clipped by 0 bases and J by 4 bases, with 16 bases between them. This chain's CDR3 is CASSQDSPLAPYNEQFF. As DNA, the CDR3 is TGCGCCAGCAGCCAAGATTCCCCCCTAGCCCCATACAATGAGCAGTTCTTC.

The chain uses TRBV7-9 and TRBJ2-5; D remains unclear. Germline CDR1 reads SEHNR; CDR2 reads FQNEAQ (reference sequence). CDR3 length equals 14 residues. The V end lost 4 bases, the J end lost 1 base, and 10 bases lay between the germline ends. The CDR3 sequence is CASSSPAGQETQYF. CDR3 bases: TGTGCCAGCAGCTCCCCGGCAGGCCAAGAGACCCAGTACTTC.

This clone was picked up one time. The rearrangement links TRBV28 to TRBJ2-2; 9 bases match TRBD1. The J segment lost 6 bases and the V segment lost 6 bases, leaving 8 bases of the junction unmatched. The germline V gene has CDR1 MDHEN and CDR2 SYDVKM. The CDR3 is 15 amino acids. CDR3 nucleotide sequence: TGTGCCAGCAGGGGGCCGGGACAGGGACCCGGGGAGCTGTTTTTT. This sequence encodes CASRGPGQGPGELFF.

The chain recombines TRBV6-2 or TRBV6-3 with TRBJ2-7; the match to TRBD1 covers 8 bases. The germline gives CDR1 MNHEY, CDR2 SVGEGT. This CDR3 comprises 17 residues. The J segment lost 0 bases and the V segment lost 0 bases, leaving 7 bases of the junction unmatched. The CDR3 sequence is CASSYSGGQGASYEQYF. In DNA, the CDR3 is TGTGCCAGCAGTTACTCCGGCGGGCAGGGGGCCTCCTACGAGCAGTACTTC.

The chain combines TRBV30 with TRBJ1-5; D remains unclear. Germline values: CDR1 GTSNPN, CDR2 SVGIG (reference sequence). The CDR3 consists of 12 residues. Trimming cost V 3 bases and J 4 bases, with 7 bases left between them. CDR3 region: CAWSAGNQPQHF. CDR3 nucleotides: TGTGCCTGGAGCGCAGGAAATCAGCCCCAGCATTTT.

The chain couples TRBV27 to TRBJ2-7, with 11 bases fitting TRBD1. CDR3 size: 15 residues. Trimming took 5 bases from V and 1 from J; bases not matched to a gene: 4. Per the germline V gene, CDR1 is MNHEY and CDR2 is SMNVEV (reference sequence). CDR3 in amino acids: CASSTGTGGSYEQYF. The DNA for the CDR3 is TGTGCCAGCAGTACCGGGACAGGGGGTTCCTACGAGCAGTACTTC.

The rearrangement uses TRBV6-2 or TRBV6-3 and TRBJ2-1; D assignment may be TRBD1 or TRBD2 (7 bases each). The CDR3 contains 14 residues. The V end was cut by 6 bases, the J end by 5 bases, with 14 bases between. From germline, CDR1 is MNHEY and CDR2 SVGEGT. The CDR3 sequence is CASSRGGPNNEQFF. CDR3 sequence (DNA): TGTGCCAGCAGCAGGGGGGGGCCAAACAATGAGCAGTTCTTC.

The chain uses TRBV7-6 and TRBJ2-7, with 11 nucleotides matching TRBD2. CDR3 length equals 20 residues. J lost 2 bases, V lost 1 base, and 16 bases had no gene match. Germline V gene sequence: CDR1 SGHVS, CDR2 FNYEAQ. CDR3 in amino acids: CASSLDIPGLGLAAPYEQYF. In DNA form, the CDR3 reads TGTGCCAGCAGCTTAGACATTCCAGGCTTGGGACTAGCGGCTCCCTACGAGCAGTACTTC.

This chain joins TRBV25-1 and TRBJ1-6; a weak D match, TRBD1 (6 bases). This CDR3 comprises 14 residues. Trimming took off 3 bases at V and 10 bases at J, with 13 bases between the two ends. Germline values: CDR1 MGHDK, CDR2 SYGVNS. CDR3 residues: CASSDTGNGSPLHF. The CDR3, as DNA: TGTGCCAGCAGTGATACAGGGAATGGCTCACCCCTCCACTTT. The whole variable domain, remainder taken from reference TRBV25-1 and TRBJ1-6, is EADIYQTPRYLVIGTGKKITLECSQTMGHDKMYWYQQDPGMELHLIHYSYGVNSTEKGDLSSESTVSRIRTEHFPLTLESARPSHTSQYLCASSDTGNGSPLHFGNGTRLTVT.

The V and J genes are TRBV5-1 and TRBJ2-2; D is undetermined. V was clipped by 0 bases and J by 1 base, with 7 bases between them. The CDR3 length is 15 residues. Germline CDR1 reads SGHRS; CDR2 reads YFSETQ. CDR3 coding DNA: TGCGCCAGCAGCTTGGATCAGGTGAACACCGGGGAGCTGTTTTTT. As protein: CASSLDQVNTGELFF.

The chain is built from TRBV18 and TRBJ1-1, with TRBD1 matching over 7 bases. The trim removed 4 bases at V and 5 bases at J, leaving 7 bases unmatched. The germline V gene has CDR1 KGHSH and CDR2 LQKENI. There are 14 residues in the CDR3. CDR3 DNA sequence: TGTGCCAGCTCACAGGGGGCTCGAGGTACTGAAGCTTTCTTT. This codes for CASSQGARGTEAFF.

The sample holds one count of this clone. The genes are TRBV19 and TRBJ1-5, with a tentative D call TRBD1 (5 bases). Germline V gives CDR1 LNHDA, CDR2 SQIVND (reference sequence). V lost 8 bases and J 3 bases, leaving 11 bases between the germline ends. The CDR3 extends over 13 amino acids. Here the CDR3 reads CASHDSLNQPQHF. The CDR3 DNA is TGTGCCAGTCACGACAGCCTCAATCAGCCCCAGCATTTT.

V usage is TRBV5-4 and J usage is TRBJ1-6; perhaps TRBD1 as D (6 bases). The CDR3 sequence is 15 residues long. V was pared by 6 bases and J by 7 bases, with 17 bases between. Germline V lookup: CDR1 SGHNT, CDR2 YYREEE (reference sequence). The CDR3: CASTWKAGANSPLHF. The CDR3 DNA follows: TGTGCCAGCACCTGGAAAGCGGGGGCGAATTCACCCCTCCACTTT.

The chain joins TRBV7-2 to TRBJ2-2, with 8 bases fitting TRBD2. This CDR3 has 16 amino acids. J was trimmed by 4 bases and V by 5 bases; bases with no gene match: 9. Per the germline V gene, CDR1 is SGHTA and CDR2 is FQGNSA. CDR3 coding DNA: TGTGCCAGCAGCCTCCTTTTCGGGGGGGCCACCGGGGAGCTGTTTTTT. Residues: CASSLLFGGATGELFF. Looking up the rest from reference TRBV7-2 and TRBJ2-2 gives the full variable domain: GAGVSQSPSNKVTEKGKDVELRCDPISGHTALYWYRQSLGQGLEFLIYFQGNSAPDKSGLPSDRFSAERTGGSVSTLTIQRTQQEDSAVYLCASSLLFGGATGELFFGEGSRLTVL.

This clone was observed a single time. The chain links TRBV5-3 to TRBJ1-1; D is undetermined. TRBV5-3 is designated an ORF whose function remains uncertain. The CDR3 runs 13 residues. The V gene lost 0 bases and the J gene lost 1 base, with 4 bases spanning the gap. CDR3 sequence reads: CARSLAPNTEAFF. The CDR3 nucleotides are TGTGCCAGAAGCTTGGCACCGAACACTGAAGCTTTCTTT.

The V gene is TRBV19, the J gene TRBJ2-3; unclear D gene. V was trimmed by 3 bases and J by 0 bases, leaving 16 bases between them. This CDR3 contains 17 residues. CDR1 is LNHDA, CDR2 SQIVND, per germline (reference sequence). CDR3 DNA: TGTGCCAGTAGTATTTTGTACGATGCTGCTAGCACAGATACGCAGTATTTT. This translates into CASSILYDAASTDTQYF.